The clone carrying this T cell receptor (beta chain) was observed a few times. The PCR made use of 60 Vbeta and 13 Jbeta primers. Here immunoSEQ multiplex PCR was the method, and the copy in TCRdb shows in-frame clones only, minus some. The data contain some 100,000 clones, about 74% of them singletons. Germline V gene lookup returns CDR1 SGDLS and CDR2 YYNGEE. With 0 bases removed from V and 0 bases from J, the gap between germline ends came to 12 bases. There are 16 residues in the CDR3. This record belongs to a study of cytomegalovirus exposure and HLA in healthy donors. V gene TRBV9 combines with J gene TRBJ1-1, with D possibly TRBD1 on 6 matching bases. Sequencing was done on a sample of PBMCs. The sequence was collected from a woman aged 18-29 years in good health and CMV-seropositive. The DNA of the CDR3 is TGTGCCAGCAGCGTAGGGGCCGGGACAATGAACACTGAAGCTTTCTTT. Its protein product is CASSVGAGTMNTEAFF.